The 7 T cell receptor beta chains below come from one sample, sequenced in a study of CD4 and CD8 cells across lung adenocarcinoma regions. MiXCR was run by TCRdb on the PCR reads, yielding one entry per CDR3 protein. Of 3,500 or so distinct CDR3 sequences in the sample, roughly 61% were seen once. Sequencing used CD4+ T cells from the center of a lung tumor. The receptors were sampled from a female donor with lung adenocarcinoma. The CD4 and CD8 labels of this study may be unreliable.

Details on this clonotype: Germline is not matched at one junction end, which may reflect a read error. The rearrangement uses TRBV6-1 and TRBJ2-4; tentative D call: TRBD2 (6 bases). Germline V gene data show CDR1 as MNHNS and CDR2 as SASEGT. The CDR3 covers 18 residues. As DNA, the CDR3 is TGTGCCAGCAGTGAAGGGGGGGACGGGTCAGGAGCCAAAAACACTCAGTACTTC. Residues: CASSEGGDGSGAKNTQYF.

This clonotype is classed as medium-sized. The chain couples TRBV6-1 to TRBJ2-3, with a possible D match to TRBD2 (6 bases). V was cut by 5 bases and J by 2 bases, with 14 bases left in between. Looked up from germline, CDR1 is MNHNS and CDR2 is SASEGT. The CDR3 covers 15 residues. As DNA, the CDR3 is TGTGCCAGCAGTAGGTCGGGAGCCCCCACAGATACGCAGTATTTT. This encodes CASSRSGAPTDTQYF.

The rearrangement joins TRBV6-1 to TRBJ2-1; 8 bases align to TRBD1. The germline V gene encodes CDR1 MNHNS and CDR2 SASEGT. The CDR3 consists of 17 residues. With 1 base clipped from V and 10 bases from J, the junction kept 15 bases outside the gene matches. The CDR3 bases are TGTGCCAGCAGTGAAGAAGGCCATAGACAGGGGATGGACGAGCAGTTCTTC. Translated: CASSEEGHRQGMDEQFF.

This clonotype was seen only a few times. V usage is TRBV6-5 and J usage is TRBJ2-7; TRBD2 agrees at 10 bases. The CDR3 totals 15 residues. Trimming removed 5 bases from V and 3 bases from J; junction bases left unmatched: 7. Germline V gene sequence: CDR1 MNHEY, CDR2 SVGAGI. DNA for the CDR3: TGTGCCAGCAGTCACCAGACTAGCGGGTACTACGAGCAGTACTTC. Its translation is CASSHQTSGYYEQYF.

This sequence joins TRBV24-1 and TRBJ2-3, with D tentatively TRBD2 (7 bases). CDR3 length: 15 residues. Trimming left V 10 bases short and J 9 bases short, with 25 bases between. Germline V gene lookup returns CDR1 KGHDR and CDR2 SFDVKD. CDR3 nucleotides: TGTGCCACGGGGGCGGGGGTAGCGGACAAAGAGACGCAGTATTTT. Translating gives CATGAGVADKETQYF.

The gene calls are TRBV27 and TRBJ2-5; perhaps TRBD2 as D (5 bases). Trimming removed 3 bases at V and 8 bases at J, with 16 bases between. Germline CDR1 MNHEY, CDR2 SMNVEV (reference sequence). CDR3 size: 14 residues. This CDR3 is CASSFSRGMLTQYF. The CDR3 DNA is TGTGCCAGCAGTTTTTCCCGGGGTATGCTTACCCAGTACTTC.

This clonotype qualifies as medium-sized. The chain joins TRBV10-3 to TRBJ2-7; the D is unclear. Between the trimmed V and J ends, which lost 7 bases and 3 bases, there was a span of 19 bases. Looked up from germline, CDR1 is ENHRY and CDR2 is SYGVKD. CDR3 length: 15 residues. In DNA form, the CDR3 reads TGTGCCATCAATCATCCGGGTCGAGACCGCTACGAGCAGTACTTC. Translated: CAINHPGRDRYEQYF.